This record covers a single TCR beta chain. These data originate in a study of blood T cell repertoires in COVID-19. Across the study: Some COVID-19 samples were acute and others convalescent; all came from the United States, Italy and Spain. Sources were T cells, B-cell-depleted T cells, or PBMCs; the material itself was cDNA or gDNA.

Under the authors' procedure: By means of reference gene primer amplification, nucleated cell counts were estimated. TCRdb keeps only in-frame clones here, not all; method: immunoSEQ multiplex PCR. V and J calls and clone size are given by that table; D and trimming were obtained from the DNA. The sample includes approximately 180,000 clones, around 76% of them seen just once. CDR1 and CDR2 (germline): LGHDT, YNNKEL (reference sequence). The CDR3 has 15 residues. V lost 7 bases and J 6 bases, leaving 21 bases between the germline ends. This sequence joins TRBV3-1 (or the pseudogene TRBV3-2) and TRBJ1-2, with unresolved D. This sequence originates from a woman in her seventies with acute or convalescent COVID-19. Sample: peripheral blood. CDR3 sequence: CASTSRRGGHHGYTF. CDR3 bases: TGTGCCAGCACCTCAAGGCGGGGAGGGCATCATGGCTACACCTTC.